These T cell receptor beta chains were read from a single sample in a study of cytomegalovirus exposure and HLA in healthy donors. Generated by immunoSEQ multiplex PCR, the TCRdb table keeps only in-frame clones and is missing some. The sample comprises under 200,000 clones, approximately 79% of which are singletons, and over 12% rests with the top ten. The sample taken for sequencing was PBMCs. These receptors were collected from a man between 45 and 60 years old in good health and CMV-seropositive. The CDR3 runs from the conserved cysteine through the conserved F or W. Each record gives: clone size, V gene, J gene, D gene, CDR3 protein, CDR3 DNA. D genes are given only for firm matches. Some rows mark clone size as missing; the rest say once, few, many or name a class of expanded clone.

clone size: -
V gene: TRBV15
J gene: TRBJ2-1
D gene: TRBD1
CDR3 protein: CATSRDQGVSYNEQFF
CDR3 DNA: TGTGCCACCAGCAGAGATCAGGGGGTTTCCTACAATGAGCAGTTCTTC

clone size: -
V gene: TRBV19
J gene: TRBJ1-5
D gene: -
CDR3 protein: CASSIGEAGFGPQHF
CDR3 DNA: TGTGCCAGTAGTATAGGAGAGGCAGGGTTCGGGCCCCAGCATTTT

clone size: -
V gene: TRBV4-1
J gene: TRBJ1-4
D gene: TRBD1
CDR3 protein: CASSRLLGTARSDEKLFF
CDR3 DNA: TGCGCCAGCAGCCGTTTGCTCGGGACAGCTCGTAGCGATGAAAAACTGTTTTTT

clone size: -
V gene: TRBV5-1
J gene: TRBJ2-3
D gene: TRBD2
CDR3 protein: CASRPLAGGLSDTQYF
CDR3 DNA: TGCGCCAGCAGGCCCCTAGCGGGGGGGCTTTCAGATACGCAGTATTTT

clone size: -
V gene: TRBV28
J gene: TRBJ2-3
D gene: TRBD2
CDR3 protein: CASSLPAGVPSTDTQYF
CDR3 DNA: TGTGCCAGCAGTTTACCAGCGGGAGTACCTAGCACAGATACGCAGTATTTT

clone size: -
V gene: TRBV4-2
J gene: TRBJ1-2
D gene: -
CDR3 protein: CASSQTGHPGYTF
CDR3 DNA: TGTGCCAGCAGCCAGACGGGACATCCTGGCTACACCTTC

clone size: -
V gene: TRBV29-1
J gene: TRBJ2-4
D gene: -
CDR3 protein: CSVENWSIQYF
CDR3 DNA: TGCAGCGTTGAAAACTGGTCCATTCAGTACTTC

clone size: -
V gene: TRBV27
J gene: TRBJ2-1
D gene: TRBD2
CDR3 protein: CASSRSYRIAGNEQFF
CDR3 DNA: TGTGCCAGCAGTCGATCCTACAGGATAGCGGGCAATGAGCAGTTCTTC

clone size: -
V gene: TRBV7-9
J gene: TRBJ2-1
D gene: -
CDR3 protein: CASNPDRLTYNEQFF
CDR3 DNA: TGTGCCAGCAACCCCGACAGGTTGACCTACAATGAGCAGTTCTTC

clone size: -
V gene: TRBV5-4
J gene: TRBJ2-5
D gene: -
CDR3 protein: CASSLPTQQETQYF
CDR3 DNA: TGTGCCAGCAGCCTCCCGACACAACAAGAGACCCAGTACTTC

clone size: once
V gene: TRBV4-3
J gene: TRBJ2-7
D gene: -
CDR3 protein: CASSQDLTGPREQYF
CDR3 DNA: TGCGCCAGCAGCCAAGATCTTACAGGGCCGAGGGAGCAGTACTTC

clone size: once
V gene: TRBV7-9
J gene: TRBJ2-5
D gene: -
CDR3 protein: CASSLQGLGETQYF
CDR3 DNA: TGTGCCAGCAGCTTGCAGGGCTTAGGAGAGACCCAGTACTTC

clone size: once
V gene: TRBV27
J gene: TRBJ2-1
D gene: -
CDR3 protein: CASRVDPQVVYNEQFF
CDR3 DNA: TGTGCCAGCAGAGTCGACCCCCAGGTCGTCTACAATGAGCAGTTCTTC

clone size: -
V gene: TRBV6-1
J gene: TRBJ1-2
D gene: -
CDR3 protein: CASSEIITGTGYTF
CDR3 DNA: TGTGCCAGCAGTGAGATCATAACAGGGACCGGCTACACCTTC

clone size: -
V gene: TRBV30
J gene: TRBJ1-1
D gene: TRBD1
CDR3 protein: CAWRTGTANTEAFF
CDR3 DNA: TGTGCCTGGAGAACCGGGACAGCGAACACTGAAGCTTTCTTT

clone size: -
V gene: TRBV29-1
J gene: TRBJ1-1
D gene: TRBD1
CDR3 protein: CSTGQGHWAEAFF
CDR3 DNA: TGCAGCACGGGACAGGGGCATTGGGCTGAAGCTTTCTTT

clone size: -
V gene: TRBV21-1
J gene: TRBJ1-1
D gene: -
CDR3 protein: CASSNRQAIVVVVF
CDR3 DNA: TGTGCCAGCAGCAACAGACAGGCGATAGTTGTAGTTGTTTTT

clone size: -
V gene: TRBV5-1
J gene: TRBJ1-5
D gene: -
CDR3 protein: CASSPSGVRPQHF
CDR3 DNA: TGCGCCAGCAGCCCTTCCGGGGTCCGGCCCCAGCATTTT

clone size: -
V gene: TRBV4-2
J gene: TRBJ1-6
D gene: -
CDR3 protein: CASSQASGNSPLHF
CDR3 DNA: TGTGCCAGCAGCCAGGCTTCAGGGAATTCACCCCTCCACTTT

clone size: -
V gene: TRBV6-1
J gene: TRBJ2-7
D gene: -
CDR3 protein: CASSEALVAGDAGEQYF
CDR3 DNA: TGTGCCAGCAGTGAAGCGCTTGTGGCAGGGGATGCGGGCGAGCAGTACTTC

clone size: -
V gene: TRBV30
J gene: TRBJ1-5
D gene: -
CDR3 protein: CAWSLVPIGTQHF
CDR3 DNA: TGTGCCTGGAGCTTAGTTCCAATCGGGACCCAGCATTTT